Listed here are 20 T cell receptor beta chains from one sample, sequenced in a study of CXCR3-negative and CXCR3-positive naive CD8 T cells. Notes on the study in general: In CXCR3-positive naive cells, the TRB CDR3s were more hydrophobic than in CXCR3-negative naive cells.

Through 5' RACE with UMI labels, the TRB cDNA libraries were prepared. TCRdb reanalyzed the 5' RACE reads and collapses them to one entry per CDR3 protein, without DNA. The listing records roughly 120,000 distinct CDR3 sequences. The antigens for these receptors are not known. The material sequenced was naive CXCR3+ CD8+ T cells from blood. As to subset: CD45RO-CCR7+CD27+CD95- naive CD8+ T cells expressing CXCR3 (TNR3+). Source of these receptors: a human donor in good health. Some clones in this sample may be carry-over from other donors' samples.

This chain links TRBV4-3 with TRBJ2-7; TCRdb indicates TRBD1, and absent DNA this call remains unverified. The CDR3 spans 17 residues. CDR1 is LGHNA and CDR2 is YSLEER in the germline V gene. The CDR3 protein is CASSQSLTGTGPYEQYF.

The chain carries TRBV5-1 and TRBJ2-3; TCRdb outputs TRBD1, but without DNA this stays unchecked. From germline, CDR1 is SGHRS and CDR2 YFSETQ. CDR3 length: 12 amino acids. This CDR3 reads CASSIDRDTQYF.

This chain's CDR3 is CASSLTTGGYDGYTF. This chain connects TRBV7-9 to TRBJ1-2; TCRdb's D gene call, TRBD1, goes unchecked for lack of DNA. The CDR3 consists of 15 residues. The germline gives CDR1 SEHNR, CDR2 FQNEAQ (reference sequence).

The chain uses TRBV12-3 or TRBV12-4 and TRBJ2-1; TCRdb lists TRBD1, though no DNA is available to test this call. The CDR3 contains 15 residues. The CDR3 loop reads CASSLADRTGGEQFF.

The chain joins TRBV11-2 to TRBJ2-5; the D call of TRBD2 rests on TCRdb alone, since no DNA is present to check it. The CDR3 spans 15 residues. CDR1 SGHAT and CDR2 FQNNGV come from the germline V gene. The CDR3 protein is CASRDGTSGGETQYF.

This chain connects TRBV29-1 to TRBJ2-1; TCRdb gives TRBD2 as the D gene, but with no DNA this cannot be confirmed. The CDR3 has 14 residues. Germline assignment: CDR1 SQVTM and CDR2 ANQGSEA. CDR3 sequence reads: CSVEPGLAASEQFF.

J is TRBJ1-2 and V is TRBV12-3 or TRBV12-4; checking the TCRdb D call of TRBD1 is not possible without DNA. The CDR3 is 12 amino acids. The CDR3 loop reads CASRGQSYGYTF.

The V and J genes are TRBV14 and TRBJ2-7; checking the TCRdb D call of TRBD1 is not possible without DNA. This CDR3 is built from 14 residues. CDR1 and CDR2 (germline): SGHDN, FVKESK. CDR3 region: CASSQVTRGSEQYF.

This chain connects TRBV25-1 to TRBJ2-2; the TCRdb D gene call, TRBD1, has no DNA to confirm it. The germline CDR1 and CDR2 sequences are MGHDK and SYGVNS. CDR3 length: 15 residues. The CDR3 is CASSAGQGWYGELFF.

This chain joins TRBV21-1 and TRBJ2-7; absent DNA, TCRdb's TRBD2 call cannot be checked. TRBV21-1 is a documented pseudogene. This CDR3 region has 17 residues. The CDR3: CASSIQSLEPPSYEQYF.

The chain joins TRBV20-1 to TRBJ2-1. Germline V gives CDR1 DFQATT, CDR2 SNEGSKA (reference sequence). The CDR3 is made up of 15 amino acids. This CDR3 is CSARDPQTEYNEQFF.

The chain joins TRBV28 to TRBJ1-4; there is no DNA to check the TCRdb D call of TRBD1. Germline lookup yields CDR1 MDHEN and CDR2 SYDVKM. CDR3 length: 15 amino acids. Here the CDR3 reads CASREGGRSNEKLFF.

CDR3 sequence: CASSQDRWGSYEQYF. The chain combines TRBV4-3 with TRBJ2-7. From germline, CDR1 is LGHNA and CDR2 YSLEER. This CDR3 region has 15 residues.

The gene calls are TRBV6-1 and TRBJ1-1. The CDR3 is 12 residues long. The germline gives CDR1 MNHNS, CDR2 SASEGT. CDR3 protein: CASSERTPEAFF.

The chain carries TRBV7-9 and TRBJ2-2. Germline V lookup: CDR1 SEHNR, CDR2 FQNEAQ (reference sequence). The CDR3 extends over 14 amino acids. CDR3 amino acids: CASSQSENTGELFF.

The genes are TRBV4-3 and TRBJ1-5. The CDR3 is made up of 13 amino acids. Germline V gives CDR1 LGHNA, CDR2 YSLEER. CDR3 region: CASSQDSYQPQHF.

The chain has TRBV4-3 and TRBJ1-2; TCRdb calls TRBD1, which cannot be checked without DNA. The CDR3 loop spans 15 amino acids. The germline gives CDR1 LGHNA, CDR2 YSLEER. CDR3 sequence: CASSQDRTGAYGYTF.

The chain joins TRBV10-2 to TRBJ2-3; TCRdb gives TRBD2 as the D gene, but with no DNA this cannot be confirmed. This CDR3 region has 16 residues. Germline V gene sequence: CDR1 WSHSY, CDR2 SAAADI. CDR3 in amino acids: CAISVGSGRTTDTQYF.

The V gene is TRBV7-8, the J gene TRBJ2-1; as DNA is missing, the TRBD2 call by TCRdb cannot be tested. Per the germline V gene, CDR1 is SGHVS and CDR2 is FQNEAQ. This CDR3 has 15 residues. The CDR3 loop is CASSLVGGGPNEQFF.

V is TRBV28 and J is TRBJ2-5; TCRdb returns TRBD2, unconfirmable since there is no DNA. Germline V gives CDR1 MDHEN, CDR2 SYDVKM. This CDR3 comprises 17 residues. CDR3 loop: CASSLLTPAGGRETQYF.